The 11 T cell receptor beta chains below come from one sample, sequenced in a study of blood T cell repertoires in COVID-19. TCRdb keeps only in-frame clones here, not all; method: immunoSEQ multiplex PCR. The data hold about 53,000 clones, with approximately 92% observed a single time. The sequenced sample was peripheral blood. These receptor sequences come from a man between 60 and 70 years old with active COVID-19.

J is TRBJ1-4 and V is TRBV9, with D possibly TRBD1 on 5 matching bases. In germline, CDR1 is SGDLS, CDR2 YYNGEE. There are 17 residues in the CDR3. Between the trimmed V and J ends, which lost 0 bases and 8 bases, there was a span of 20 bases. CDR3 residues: CASSVAMAGSGDEKLFF. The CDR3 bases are TGTGCCAGCAGCGTAGCTATGGCAGGGTCCGGAGACGAAAAACTGTTTTTT.

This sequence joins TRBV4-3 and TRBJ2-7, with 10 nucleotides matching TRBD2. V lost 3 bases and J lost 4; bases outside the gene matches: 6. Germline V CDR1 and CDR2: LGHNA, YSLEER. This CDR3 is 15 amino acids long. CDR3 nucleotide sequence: TGCGCCAGCAGCCAGCAACTAGCGGGGCCATACGAGCAGTACTTC. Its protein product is CASSQQLAGPYEQYF.

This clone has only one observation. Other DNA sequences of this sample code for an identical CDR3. CDR3 DNA sequence: TGTGCCAGCAGCCAAGTCGACTATGGCTACACCTTC. Protein: CASSQVDYGYTF. The chain couples TRBV3-1 (or the pseudogene TRBV3-2) to TRBJ1-2; D unclear. The germline CDR1 and CDR2 sequences are LGHDT and YNNKEL (reference sequence). V dropped 1 base and J dropped 3 bases, with 3 bases sitting between them. This CDR3 region has 12 residues.

This chain's CDR3 is CASSHSGQGDTGELFF. CDR3 nucleotides: TGTGCCAGCAGCCACTCTGGACAGGGGGACACCGGGGAGCTGTTTTTT. The chain is built from TRBV4-2 and TRBJ2-2; the match to TRBD1 covers 10 bases. The CDR3 is made up of 16 amino acids. Per the germline V gene, CDR1 is LGHNA and CDR2 is YNFKEQ. V lost 3 bases, J lost 3 bases, and 4 bases stayed unmatched.

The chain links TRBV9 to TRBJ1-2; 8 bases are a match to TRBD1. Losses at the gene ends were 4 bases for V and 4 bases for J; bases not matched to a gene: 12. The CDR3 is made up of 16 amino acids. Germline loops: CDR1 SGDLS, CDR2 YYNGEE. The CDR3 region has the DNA TGTGCCAGCAGCTTATCCTCAGGGGGCGCAGCCTATGGCTACACCTTC. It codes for CASSLSSGGAAYGYTF.

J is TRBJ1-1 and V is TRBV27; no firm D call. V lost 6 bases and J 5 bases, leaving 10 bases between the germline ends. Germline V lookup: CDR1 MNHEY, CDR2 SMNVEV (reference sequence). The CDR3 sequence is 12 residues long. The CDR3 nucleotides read TGTGCCAGCAGATTCGGGAGAACTGAAGCTTTCTTT. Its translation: CASRFGRTEAFF.

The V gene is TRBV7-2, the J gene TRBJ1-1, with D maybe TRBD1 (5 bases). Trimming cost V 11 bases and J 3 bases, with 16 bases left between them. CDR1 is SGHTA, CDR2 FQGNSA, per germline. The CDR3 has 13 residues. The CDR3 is CAAKGGGYTEAFF. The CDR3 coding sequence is TGTGCCGCCAAGGGCGGGGGATACACTGAAGCTTTCTTT.

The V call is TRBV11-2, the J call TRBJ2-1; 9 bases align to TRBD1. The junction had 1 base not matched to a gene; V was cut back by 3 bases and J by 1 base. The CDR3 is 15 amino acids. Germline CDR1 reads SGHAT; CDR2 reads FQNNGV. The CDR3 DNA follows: TGTGCCAGCAGCTTCGGGACAGGGTCCTACAATGAGCAGTTCTTC. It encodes CASSFGTGSYNEQFF. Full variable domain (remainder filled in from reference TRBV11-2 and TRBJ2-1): EAGVAQSPRYKIIEKRQSVAFWCNPISGHATLYWYQQILGQGPKLLIQFQNNGVVDDSQLPKDRFSAERLKGVDSTLKIQPAKLEDSAVYLCASSFGTGSYNEQFFGPGTRLTVL.

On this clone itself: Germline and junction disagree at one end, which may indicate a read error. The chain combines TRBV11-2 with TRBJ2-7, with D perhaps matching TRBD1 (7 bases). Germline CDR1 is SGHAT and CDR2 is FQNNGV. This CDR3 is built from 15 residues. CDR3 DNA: TGTGCCAGCAGCTTAGGTCAGGGGGGCTCCTCCGAGCAGTACTTC. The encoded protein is CASSLGQGGSSEQYF.

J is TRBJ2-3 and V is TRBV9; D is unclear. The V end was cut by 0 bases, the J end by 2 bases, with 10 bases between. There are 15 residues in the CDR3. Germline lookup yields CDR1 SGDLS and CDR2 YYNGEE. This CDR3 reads CASSVASTTTDTQYF. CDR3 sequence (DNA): TGTGCCAGCAGCGTAGCTTCCACAACCACAGATACGCAGTATTTT.

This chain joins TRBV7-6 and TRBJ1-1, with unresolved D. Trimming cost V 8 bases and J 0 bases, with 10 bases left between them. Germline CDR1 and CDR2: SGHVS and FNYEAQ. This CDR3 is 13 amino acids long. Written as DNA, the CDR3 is TGTGCCAGCGACACCACAGTGAACACTGAAGCTTTCTTT. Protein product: CASDTTVNTEAFF.